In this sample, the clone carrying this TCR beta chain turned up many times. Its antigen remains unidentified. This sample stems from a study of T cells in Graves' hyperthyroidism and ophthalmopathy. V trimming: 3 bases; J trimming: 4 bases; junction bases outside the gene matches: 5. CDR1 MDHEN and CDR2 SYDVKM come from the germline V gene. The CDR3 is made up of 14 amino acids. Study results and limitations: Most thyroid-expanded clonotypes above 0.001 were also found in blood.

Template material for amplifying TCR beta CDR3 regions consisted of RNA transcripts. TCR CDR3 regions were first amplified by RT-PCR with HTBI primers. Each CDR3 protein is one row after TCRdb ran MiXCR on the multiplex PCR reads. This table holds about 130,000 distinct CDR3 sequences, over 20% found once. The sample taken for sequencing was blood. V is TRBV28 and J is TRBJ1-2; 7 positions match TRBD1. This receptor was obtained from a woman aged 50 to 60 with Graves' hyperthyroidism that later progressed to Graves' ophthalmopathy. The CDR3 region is CASSFEGAIYGYTF. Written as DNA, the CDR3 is TGTGCCAGCAGTTTTGAGGGGGCGATCTATGGCTACACCTTC.